Below, 29 T cell receptor beta chains from the same sample are listed, as sequenced in a study of T cells after yellow fever vaccination (dated by TCRdb to between 2018 and 2020). This sample's treatment or condition label indicates: live attenuated yellow fever vaccine strain. Library prep was done by 5' RACE. TCRdb shows the sequencer as Illumina HiSeq 2500. The public sequencing data were trimmed at Q25 with fastp and processed into clonotypes with MiXCR by TCRdb, which kept only in-frame beta chains. When rows share a CDR3 protein, they turn into one entry using the most common DNA and genes. The sample has about 350,000 distinct CDR3 sequences on record, roughly 8.4% of them singletons. The ten largest make up around 17% of the sample. The source material was PBMCs, sampled about 49 days after the first yellow fever vaccination. The receptors originated from a man aged 18 to 29 who received the YFV17D yellow fever vaccine.

This clonotype was detected ten times or more. The chain is built from TRBV3-1 and TRBJ2-5; the D gene is possibly TRBD2 (6 bases). Looked up from germline, CDR1 is LGHDT and CDR2 is YNNKEL (reference sequence). This CDR3 is 17 amino acids long. V dropped 1 base and J dropped 2 bases, with 17 bases sitting between them. The CDR3 DNA reads as TGTGCCAGCAGCCAAGTAGTGATAGCGGTGTCACAAGAGACCCAGTACTTC. Encoded protein: CASSQVVIAVSQETQYF.

In its sample, this clonotype was seen many times. This chain uses TRBV3-1 with TRBJ1-5; no clear D. Trimming took 4 bases from V and 0 from J, leaving 10 bases between them. CDR3 size: 15 residues. Germline V gives CDR1 LGHDT, CDR2 YNNKEL (reference sequence). In DNA form, the CDR3 reads TGTGCCAGCAGCCCGGGAGTGAATAGCAATCAGCCCCAGCATTTT. Its protein product is CASSPGVNSNQPQHF.

This clonotype was seen repeatedly, ten times or more. V and J are TRBV12-3 or TRBV12-4 and TRBJ2-7; D is possibly TRBD2 (5 bases). V was trimmed by 1 base and J by 4 bases, leaving 8 bases between them. CDR3 length equals 13 residues. CDR3 bases: TGTGCCAGCAGTTTAGGTGGAGGTTACGAGCAGTACGTC. This codes for CASSLGGGYEQYV.

This clonotype was picked up a small number of times. CDR3 region: CSVDPTLYGNTIYF. The CDR3 DNA reads TGCAGCGTTGACCCGACCTTGTACGGAAACACCATATATTTT. This chain links TRBV29-1 with TRBJ1-3; D is undetermined. V lost 3 bases to trimming and J lost 4 bases, with 13 bases between them. Germline-derived CDR1 and CDR2 are SQVTM and ANQGSEA. This CDR3 is built from 14 residues.

Ten or more counts support this clonotype. The chain carries TRBV28 and TRBJ2-7; no clear D gene. Germline CDR1 and CDR2: MDHEN and SYDVKM. This CDR3 is 13 amino acids long. Trimming left V 2 bases short and J 0 bases short, with 5 bases between. CDR3 residues: CASSLGGSYEQYV. The CDR3, as DNA: TGTGCCAGCAGTTTAGGTGGCTCCTACGAGCAGTACGTC.

V usage is TRBV19 and J usage is TRBJ2-5; 7 bases agree with TRBD1. The CDR3 is made up of 13 amino acids. Germline trimming cut 8 bases from V and 5 bases from J; bases unmatched to any gene: 8. Germline values: CDR1 LNHDA, CDR2 SQIVND (reference sequence). The CDR3 DNA reads as TGTGCCAGTGGTCCGCAGGGGGTCGAGACCCAGTACTTC. Translated, it gives CASGPQGVETQYF.

The chain has TRBV7-9 and TRBJ2-3, with 7 bases fitting TRBD1. The germline gives CDR1 SEHNR, CDR2 FQNEAQ (reference sequence). J lost 1 base, V lost 3 bases, and 4 bases had no gene match. CDR3 length equals 15 residues. Written as DNA, the CDR3 is TGTGCCAGCAGCTTTGGACAGGCGGGCACAGATACGCAGTATTTT. Amino acids: CASSFGQAGTDTQYF.

In its sample, this clonotype was seen once. The chain uses TRBV5-1 and TRBJ2-7; no clear D gene. CDR1 is SGHRS and CDR2 is YFSETQ in the germline V gene. CDR3 length equals 14 residues. Trimming removed 4 bases at V and 3 bases at J, with 14 bases between. The DNA for the CDR3 is TGCGCCAGCAGCCTGGGATCAGGCCTCTACGAGCAGTACGTC. Amino acid sequence: CASSLGSGLYEQYV.

The V gene is TRBV6-5, the J gene TRBJ2-5; D perhaps matches TRBD1 (6 bases). CDR3 length: 15 residues. Trimming took off 4 bases at V and 5 bases at J, with 17 bases between the two ends. Germline V gene lookup returns CDR1 MNHEY and CDR2 SVGAGI. CDR3 loop: CASSSGQMVVETQYF. The CDR3 region has the DNA TGTGCCAGCAGTTCCGGACAGATGGTGGTGGAGACCCAGTACTTC.

This clonotype has more than one count but fewer than ten. This rearrangement joins TRBV29-1 to TRBJ1-1; 8 bases agree with TRBD1. The CDR3 consists of 13 residues. V lost 8 bases, J lost 4 bases, and 9 bases stayed unmatched. Germline assignment: CDR1 SQVTM and CDR2 ANQGSEA. The DNA for the CDR3 is TGCAGCACTTCCGGACAGGGCGGCACTGAAGCTTTCTTT. Translating gives CSTSGQGGTEAFF.

The chain is built from TRBV15 and TRBJ1-5; D unresolved. CDR1 is LNHNV and CDR2 is YYDKDF in the germline V gene (reference sequence). The CDR3 consists of 17 residues. V gave up 0 bases and J gave up 1 base, with 13 bases separating them. CDR3 bases: TGTGCCACCAGCAGAGAGGGAGCTTTTAGAAGCAATCAGCCCCAGCATTTT. Translation gives CATSREGAFRSNQPQHF. Looking up the rest from reference TRBV15 and TRBJ1-5 gives the full variable domain: DAMVIQNPRYQVTQFGKPVTLSCSQTLNHNVMYWYQQKSSQAPKLLFHYYDKDFNNEADTPDNFQSRRPNTSFCFLDIRSPGLGDTAMYLCATSREGAFRSNQPQHFGDGTRLSIL.

This clonotype was recorded a few times. The J gene is TRBJ1-5, the V gene TRBV5-5; 9 positions match TRBD1. This CDR3 is 15 amino acids long. Unmatched junction bases numbered 8, after V lost 4 bases and J lost 6 bases. CDR1 is SGHKS, CDR2 YYEKEE, per germline (reference sequence). This CDR3 is CASSRDRGGPQPQHF. CDR3 nucleotides: TGTGCCAGCAGCCGTGACAGGGGGGGACCTCAGCCCCAGCATTTT.

This clonotype was observed a few times. This chain connects TRBV7-2 to TRBJ2-5; 13 positions match TRBD2. V lost 9 bases, J lost 5 bases, and 6 bases stayed unmatched. Germline V gene data show CDR1 as SGHTA and CDR2 as FQGNSA. CDR3 length: 14 amino acids. CDR3 amino acids: CASATSGGRETQYF. The CDR3 nucleotides are TGTGCCAGTGCGACTAGCGGGGGGAGGGAGACCCAGTACTTC. Full variable domain (rest looked up from reference TRBV7-2 and TRBJ2-5): GAGVSQSPSNKVTEKGKDVELRCDPISGHTALYWYRQSLGQGLEFLIYFQGNSAPDKSGLPSDRFSAERTGGSVSTLTIQRTQQEDSAVYLCASATSGGRETQYFGPGTRLLVL.

This clonotype was observed at least ten times. The genes are TRBV10-1 and TRBJ2-4; D unclear. CDR3 length: 13 residues. Trimming left V 4 bases short and J 6 bases short, with 10 bases between. CDR1 and CDR2 from the germline V gene are WNHNN and SYGVQD (reference sequence). In nucleotides, the CDR3 is TGCGCCAGCAGTGTAGGGATGGGAAACATTCAGTACTTC. Translation: CASSVGMGNIQYF.

V is TRBV12-3 or TRBV12-4 and J is TRBJ2-5; D remains ambiguous. CDR3 length equals 12 residues. The V gene lost 5 bases and the J gene lost 7 bases, with 11 bases spanning the gap. The CDR3 DNA sequence: TGTGCCAGCAGTCAAGTGCGTGGGACCCAGTACTTC. Amino acids: CASSQVRGTQYF.

V usage is TRBV20-1 and J usage is TRBJ2-2; TRBD1 matches at 7 bases. This CDR3 spans 15 amino acids. Germline CDR1 DFQATT, CDR2 SNEGSKA (reference sequence). The V gene end was trimmed by 5 bases and the J gene end by 4 bases; junction bases not matched to a gene: 10. CDR3 bases: TGCAGTGCTCGTTCCGGACAGGTGTCCACCGGGGAGCTGTTTTTT. Protein product: CSARSGQVSTGELFF.

This clonotype was counted a few times. The chain is built from TRBV4-1 and TRBJ2-5, with no clear D. Trimming left V 0 bases short and J 4 bases short, with 12 bases between. The CDR3 consists of 15 residues. Germline CDR1 and CDR2: MGHRA and YSYEKL. CDR3 bases: TGCGCCAGCAGCCAAGAGCAGGATGACCGAGAGACCCAGTACTTC. It codes for CASSQEQDDRETQYF.

The chain is built from TRBV4-3 and TRBJ2-5, with 9 bases lining up with TRBD1. The V gene end was trimmed by 0 bases and the J gene end by 5 bases; junction bases not matched to a gene: 7. The germline V gene has CDR1 LGHNA and CDR2 YSLEER. The CDR3 is made up of 16 amino acids. The CDR3: CASSQDRNRGPETQYF. The CDR3 bases are TGCGCCAGCAGCCAAGATCGAAACAGGGGGCCGGAGACCCAGTACTTC.

CDR3 protein: CASSPGQGADIQYF. Written as DNA, the CDR3 is TGCGCCAGCAGCCCCGGACAGGGAGCGGACATTCAGTACTTC. The chain links TRBV4-1 to TRBJ2-4, with 8 bases that match TRBD1. The V gene's germline CDR1 is MGHRA and CDR2 YSYEKL. The length of the CDR3 is 14 residues. J was trimmed by 8 bases and V by 4 bases; bases with no gene match: 7.

This sequence joins TRBV7-2 and TRBJ1-2; no reliable D call. Germline-derived CDR1 and CDR2 are SGHTA and FQGNSA. This CDR3 region has 14 residues. V was clipped by 0 bases and J by 8 bases, with 13 bases between them. CDR3 loop: CASSLATGSEGYTF. The CDR3 region has the DNA TGTGCCAGCAGCTTAGCAACGGGGTCGGAGGGCTACACCTTC.

This clonotype has a count of ten or more. The J gene is TRBJ2-3, the V gene TRBV12-3 or TRBV12-4; D is perhaps TRBD1 (7 bases). The V gene lost 7 bases and the J gene lost 5 bases, with 22 bases spanning the gap. The CDR3 extends over 16 amino acids. The CDR3 region has the DNA TGTGCCAGCAACCTCCTCTCAGGGGGGATGAGAGATACGCAGTATTTT. Translation gives CASNLLSGGMRDTQYF.

This clonotype was observed many times. The chain has TRBV6-5 and TRBJ2-2; no clear D. The germline V gene encodes CDR1 MNHEY and CDR2 SVGAGI. The CDR3 contains 12 residues. V lost 2 bases to trimming and J lost 15 bases, with 13 bases between them. The CDR3 DNA sequence: TGTGCCAGCAGTTACGATATGCAGTGGTTGTTTTTT. As protein: CASSYDMQWLFF.

This clonotype was detected ten times or more. The genes are TRBV4-1 and TRBJ2-3; 9 bases are shared with TRBD2. Germline V lookup: CDR1 MGHRA, CDR2 YSYEKL. This CDR3 has 17 residues. Losses at the gene ends were 0 bases for V and 1 base for J; bases not matched to a gene: 5. CDR3 nucleotide sequence: TGCGCCAGCAGCCAAGAATGGGCTAGCGGGGGCACAGATACGCAGTATTTT. This encodes CASSQEWASGGTDTQYF.

This clonotype has more than one count but fewer than ten. The rearrangement uses TRBV7-6 and TRBJ2-5, with D perhaps TRBD1 (6 bases). V lost 5 bases to trimming and J lost 5 bases, with 24 bases between them. In germline, CDR1 is SGHVS, CDR2 FNYEAQ. This CDR3 is 17 amino acids long. DNA of the CDR3: TGTGCCAGCAGCCTCCTGACAGGCCGGACTTGGGGGGAGACCCAGTACTTC. Translated: CASSLLTGRTWGETQYF.

This rearrangement joins TRBV20-1 to TRBJ2-1, with TRBD2 matching 13 bases. Losses at the gene ends were 6 bases for V and 12 bases for J; bases not matched to a gene: 14. Germline-derived CDR1 and CDR2 are DFQATT and SNEGSKA (reference sequence). CDR3 length equals 15 residues. The CDR3 region is CSATSTSGGRKVQFF. In DNA form, the CDR3 reads TGCAGTGCAACTTCGACTAGCGGGGGGCGCAAGGTGCAGTTCTTC.

The chain carries TRBV12-3 or TRBV12-4 and TRBJ1-2; D gene unclear. V lost 3 bases, J lost 8 bases, and 13 bases lay in between. The CDR3 extends over 13 amino acids. Here the CDR3 reads CASSFSRGGGYTF. CDR3 coding DNA: TGTGCCAGCAGTTTCAGCCGCGGCGGAGGCTACACCTTC.

V gene TRBV29-1 combines with J gene TRBJ1-1, with D possibly being TRBD1 (5 bases). The CDR3 sequence is 12 residues long. Per the germline V gene, CDR1 is SQVTM and CDR2 is ANQGSEA. V lost 3 bases and J 1 base, leaving 6 bases between the germline ends. Written as DNA, the CDR3 is TGCAGCGTTGATACAGGGAACACTGAAGCTTTCTTT. The encoded protein is CSVDTGNTEAFF.

This clonotype was detected a few times. The chain employs TRBV7-9 and TRBJ2-3, with 11 bases lining up with TRBD2. Per the germline V gene, CDR1 is SEHNR and CDR2 is FQNEAQ (reference sequence). Trimming took 6 bases from V and 4 from J; bases not matched to a gene: 12. The CDR3 is made up of 17 amino acids. The CDR3 nucleotides read TGTGCCAGCAGTCGCAGGCGGCTAGCGGGGGGTGCAGATACGCAGTATTTT. Residues: CASSRRRLAGGADTQYF.

This sequence joins TRBV29-1 and TRBJ1-1; D is unresolved. This CDR3 is 12 amino acids long. Germline CDR1 and CDR2: SQVTM and ANQGSEA. V lost 7 bases and J lost 0, with 9 bases in between. Here the CDR3 reads CSADTMNTEAFF. The CDR3 bases are TGCAGCGCCGACACCATGAACACTGAAGCTTTCTTT. Based on the CDR3 plus reference TRBV29-1 and TRBJ1-1, the full variable domain is SAVISQKPSRDICQRGTSLTIQCQVDSQVTMMFWYRQQPGQSLTLIATANQGSEATYESGFVIDKFPISRPNLTFSTLTVSNMSPEDSSIYLCSADTMNTEAFFGQGTRLTVV.